This TCR beta chain is drawn from a study of regulatory T cells in long-lasting Graves disease. Notes on the study in general: Persistent disease exhibited a predilection for TRBV28, TRBJ1-2 and TRBJ2-5. The sample size was small, and this may have reduced accuracy. Newly diagnosed patients shared around 910 public clonotypes; persistent patients shared 2,500 to 3,000.

This CDR3 has 18 amino acids. Germline loops: CDR1 SGHTA, CDR2 FQGNSA. V gave up 1 base and J gave up 2 bases; unmatched junction bases: 6. Described time point: newly diagnosed GD, antithyroid drugs for less than 3 months. PBMCs were the source of the RNA used for TCR sequencing. It was by American Thyroid Association guidelines that Graves' disease was diagnosed. This clonotype was seen at least ten times. Its antigen remains unknown. Combining iRepertoire HTBI primers with Arm-PCR of CDR3 regions, the authors built TCR beta libraries. TCRdb re-derived calls from the multiplex PCR reads in MiXCR, one entry per CDR3 protein. Of around 420,000 distinct CDR3 sequences in the sample, roughly 16% were seen once.

Sequenced material: peripheral blood mononuclear cells (PBMCs), taken at new diagnosis, from a patient treated with antithyroid drugs. This chain joins TRBV7-2 and TRBJ2-3; 13 bases match TRBD2. The clonotype originates from a female donor with Graves disease. CDR3 DNA: TGTGCCAGCAGCTTAGGGACTAGCGGGAGCCGGATCACAGATACGCAGTATTTT. As protein: CASSLGTSGSRITDTQYF.